This TCR beta chain was sequenced in a study of blood T cell repertoires in COVID-19 (dated by TCRdb to 2018 to 2021). A note on the overall study: Collaborator samples came from the United States, Italy and Spain and covered acute and convalescent phases of COVID-19. The material from the prospective study consisted of cDNA or gDNA derived from T cells, B-cell-depleted T cells, or PBMCs. Subjects who had been exposed to COVID-19, were actively infected with it, or had recovered from it provided the deeply sampled blood TCRbeta repertoires that made up the dataset. The repertoires were made available in a free public database intended to serve as a resource for research on the immune response to SARS-CoV-2. Samples came from the ongoing ImmuneRACE study (first 160 participants) plus 1,254 subjects from 6 global collaborators. A de-identified subject ID, COVID-19 status, age in years and sex were almost always included in the sample metadata. Where available, HLA class I and class II types were obtained from metadata supplied by the sample provider rather than from assay-based typing.

Note on this clone: No cognate antigen has been identified for it. Nothing much larger sits one base from this clone, and base qualities are not available.

In Seattle, one collaborating source enrolled patients while the infection was active and tracked those patients longitudinally over the course of disease. Collaborating institutions collected whole blood in K2EDTA tubes following their own protocols. For TCRbeta analysis, collaborators shipped samples in one of three forms: frozen whole blood, isolated PBMCs, or DNA extracted from either of those sample types. The immunoSEQ Assay, a bias-controlled multiplex PCR, was used to amplify TCRbeta CDR3 regions from genomic DNA. The paper's data handling went like this. Within the assay, amplification of reference gene primers was used to estimate how many nucleated cells each sample contained. Sequence reads were collapsed and filtered to measure the absolute abundance of every unique TCRbeta CDR3 rearrangement. For each sample, productive Simpson clonality was calculated as the square root of Simpson's diversity index over productive rearrangements. The clones in this table, taken by TCRdb from immuneACCESS, are in-frame only. Not every clone is retained; where verified, under half of the shortfall comes from an unresolved V gene, and the cause of the rest is unknown. The V and J calls and clone size were taken over from that table, and D and trimming were inferred from the DNA. This sample gives 250,000 to 400,000 clones in total; approximately 87% of them show up just once. Together, the top ten hold less than 3% of the sample.

The research as a whole found: How much clinical and demographic metadata was included differed by source and by participant, and the metadata was provided uncurated.

The germline V gene gives CDR1 as SQVTM and CDR2 as ANQGSEA. V was cut back by 4 bases and J by 0 bases, leaving a gap of 13 bases between them. Measured from the cysteine to the phenylalanine, the CDR3 is 15 residues long. The only DNA kept is the CDR3, 45 bases in frame from the first base. This TCR came from a woman aged 25 to 39 with COVID-19, enrolled during active disease. Source material: peripheral blood. The chain is made from TRBV29-1 and TRBJ2-1; the D gene identity is not certain. The CDR3 region: CSVAADWNSYNEQFF. The nucleotide sequence reads TGCAGCGTTGCGGCAGACTGGAACTCCTACAATGAGCAGTTCTTC.